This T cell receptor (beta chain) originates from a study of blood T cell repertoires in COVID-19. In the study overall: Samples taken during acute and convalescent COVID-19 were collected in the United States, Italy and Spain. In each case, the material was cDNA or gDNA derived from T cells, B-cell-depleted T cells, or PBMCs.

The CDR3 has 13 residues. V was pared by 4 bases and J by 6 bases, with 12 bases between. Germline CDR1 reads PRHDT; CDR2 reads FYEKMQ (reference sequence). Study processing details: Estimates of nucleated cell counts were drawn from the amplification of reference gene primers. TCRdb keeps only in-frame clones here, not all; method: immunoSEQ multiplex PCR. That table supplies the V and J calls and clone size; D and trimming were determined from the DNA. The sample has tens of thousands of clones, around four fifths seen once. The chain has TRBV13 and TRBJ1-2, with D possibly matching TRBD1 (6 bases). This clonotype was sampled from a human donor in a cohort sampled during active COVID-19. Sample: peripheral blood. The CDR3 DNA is TGTGCCAGCAGCTCACGGACAGTTCATGGCTACACCTTC. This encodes CASSSRTVHGYTF.